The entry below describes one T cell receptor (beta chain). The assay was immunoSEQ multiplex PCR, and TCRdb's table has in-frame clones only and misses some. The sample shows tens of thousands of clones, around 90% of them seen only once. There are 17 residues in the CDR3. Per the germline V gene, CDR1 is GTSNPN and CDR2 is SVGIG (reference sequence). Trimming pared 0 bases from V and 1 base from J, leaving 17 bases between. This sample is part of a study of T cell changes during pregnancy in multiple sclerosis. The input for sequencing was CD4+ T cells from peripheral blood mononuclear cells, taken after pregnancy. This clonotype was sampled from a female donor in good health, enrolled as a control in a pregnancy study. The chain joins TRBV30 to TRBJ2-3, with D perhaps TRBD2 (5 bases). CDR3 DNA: TGTGCCTGGAGTGTAGGAGGACGGACCGTGGGCACAGATACGCAGTATTTT. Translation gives CAWSVGGRTVGTDTQYF.